These T cell receptor beta chains were read from a single sample in a study of PD-1 blockade in classical Hodgkin lymphoma. Clones were sequenced by immunoSEQ multiplex PCR, and TCRdb holds only the in-frame ones, with some missing. The table includes tens of thousands of clones, under 95% detected once. Sequenced here: peripheral blood mononuclear cells (PBMCs), sampled at baseline. The origin of the receptors is a human donor with classical Hodgkin lymphoma. The CDR3 runs from the conserved cysteine through the conserved F or W. The D gene is left open where the match is weak. Size tells how often a clone was seen (once, few, many) or the class of an expanded clone, and some rows leave it out.

V,D,size,J,DNA,CDR3
TRBV9,-,-,TRBJ1-2,TGTGCCAGACCGGCGGGGGCGGACTATGGCTACACCTTC,CARPAGADYGYTF
TRBV6-6,-,-,TRBJ2-1,TGTGCCAGCAGTTACCGGGTAGGAGAGGGGTACAATGAGCAGTTCTTC,CASSYRVGEGYNEQFF
TRBV6-1,TRBD2,-,TRBJ2-7,TGTGCCAGCAGTGTAGCGGGAGTTTTTTACGAGCAGTACTTC,CASSVAGVFYEQYF
TRBV18,-,-,TRBJ2-1,TGTGCCAGCTCACCGGAGGCAATCTCGGCGTTCTTC,CASSPEAISAFF
TRBV13,-,once,TRBJ2-7,TGTGCCAGCAGCTTAGGTCGGCACCGGACCGAGCAGTACTTC,CASSLGRHRTEQYF
TRBV27,-,-,TRBJ1-5,TGTGCCAGCAGTTACAGGGGCAATCAGCCCCAGCATTTT,CASSYRGNQPQHF
TRBV11-3,-,-,TRBJ2-7,TGTGCCAGCAGCCCTCAGCGGCTGGGGCCGGGCGAGCAGTACTTC,CASSPQRLGPGEQYF
TRBV6-1,-,-,TRBJ1-5,TGTGCCAGCAGGAGGGATTTGAGCAATCAGCCCCAGCATTTT,CASRRDLSNQPQHF
TRBV28,-,-,TRBJ2-7,TGTGCCAGCTTCCCGGTAGCGGCAGAGACCTACGAGCAGTACTTC,CASFPVAAETYEQYF
TRBV6-5,TRBD2,-,TRBJ2-7,TGTGCCAGCAGCCGGACTAGCGGGGGGATTTACGAGCAGTACTTC,CASSRTSGGIYEQYF
TRBV19,-,-,TRBJ1-1,TGTGCCAGTAACACGGCCGGAAAGAAGAACACTGAAGCTTTCTTT,CASNTAGKKNTEAFF